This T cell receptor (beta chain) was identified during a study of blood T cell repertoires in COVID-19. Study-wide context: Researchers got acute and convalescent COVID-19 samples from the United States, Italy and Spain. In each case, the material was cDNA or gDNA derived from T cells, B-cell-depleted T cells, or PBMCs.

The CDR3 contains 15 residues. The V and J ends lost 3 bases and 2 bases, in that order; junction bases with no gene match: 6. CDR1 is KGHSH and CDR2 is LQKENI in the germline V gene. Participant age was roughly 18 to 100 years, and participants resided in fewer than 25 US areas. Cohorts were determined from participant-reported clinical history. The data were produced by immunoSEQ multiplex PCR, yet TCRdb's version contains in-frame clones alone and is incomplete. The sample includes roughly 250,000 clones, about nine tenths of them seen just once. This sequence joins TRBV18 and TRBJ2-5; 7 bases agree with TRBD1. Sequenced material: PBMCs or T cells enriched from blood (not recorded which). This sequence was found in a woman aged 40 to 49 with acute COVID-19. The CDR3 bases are TGTGCCAGCTCACCCCTTCCGGGACAGCAAGAGACCCAGTACTTC. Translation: CASSPLPGQQETQYF.